These 7 T cell receptor beta chains were all obtained from the same sample, sequenced in a study of radiotherapy plus CTLA-4 blockade in lung cancer. Profiled with immunoSEQ multiplex PCR; TCRdb holds only in-frame clones, not every one. This sample has about 73,000 clones, with more than 75% found just once. Sequences were derived from peripheral blood, sampled from a patient treated with radiotherapy plus ipilimumab. All receptors come from a human donor with non-small cell lung cancer that progressed on radiotherapy plus ipilimumab.

The chain couples TRBV11-1 to TRBJ1-6; no definite D call. This CDR3 comprises 14 residues. The ends were cut back, 5 bases at V and 7 bases at J, with 12 bases in the middle. CDR1 and CDR2 (germline): SGHAT, FQDESV (reference sequence). The CDR3 coding sequence is TGTGCCAGCAGCGTGTGGACTGGGAATTCACCCCTCCACTTT. Protein: CASSVWTGNSPLHF.

CDR3 sequence reads: CASLYSYEQYV. The CDR3 coding sequence is TGTGCCAGCTTATACTCCTACGAGCAGTACGTC. V and J are TRBV18 and TRBJ2-7; no definite D call. The ends were cut back, 7 bases at V and 0 bases at J, with 4 bases in the middle. Germline-derived CDR1 and CDR2 are KGHSH and LQKENI. CDR3 length: 11 amino acids.

This chain joins TRBV5-6 and TRBJ1-3; 7 nucleotides align to TRBD1. The ends lost 4 bases at V and 4 bases at J; junction bases unmatched: 11. Looked up from germline, CDR1 is SGHDT and CDR2 is YYEEEE. The CDR3 consists of 16 residues. The chain's CDR3 is CASSVVYRGSGNTIYF. The CDR3 DNA reads TGTGCCAGCAGCGTCGTGTACAGGGGTTCCGGAAACACCATATATTTT.

The rearrangement links TRBV2 to TRBJ2-1, with 11 bases aligning to TRBD2. The CDR3 sequence is 15 residues long. V gave up 6 bases and J gave up 8 bases; unmatched junction bases: 9. Germline V gene sequence: CDR1 SNHLY, CDR2 FYNNEI. CDR3 sequence: CASRATSGSGDEQFF. CDR3 bases: TGTGCCAGCAGAGCAACTAGCGGGAGTGGCGATGAGCAGTTCTTC.

The rearrangement links TRBV7-8 to TRBJ2-3; 10 bases map to TRBD1. This CDR3 is built from 15 residues. Germline V gene sequence: CDR1 SGHVS, CDR2 FQNEAQ. The ends lost 1 base at V and 4 bases at J; junction bases unmatched: 2. CDR3 in amino acids: CASSLGQGAADTQYF. The CDR3 DNA is TGTGCCAGCAGCTTAGGACAGGGGGCAGCAGATACGCAGTATTTT.

CDR3 residues: CASSAKVVGEGTDTQYF. CDR3 nucleotide sequence: TGTGCCAGCAGTGCTAAGGTCGTGGGTGAGGGCACAGATACGCAGTATTTT. The V and J genes are TRBV6-1 and TRBJ2-3; D call uncertain. The CDR3 length is 17 residues. Germline V gene lookup returns CDR1 MNHNS and CDR2 SASEGT. Trimming left V 4 bases short and J 1 base short, with 18 bases between.

This rearrangement joins TRBV25-1 to TRBJ1-1; tentative D call: TRBD1 (5 bases). This CDR3 comprises 14 residues. V dropped 4 bases and J dropped 2 bases, with 11 bases sitting between them. CDR1 MGHDK and CDR2 SYGVNS come from the germline V gene. The CDR3 nucleotides are TGTGCCAGCAGTGTGGGGACGGGTAACACTGAAGCTTTCTTT. Protein product: CASSVGTGNTEAFF.